Listed here is a single TCR beta chain. This record belongs to a study of blood T cell repertoires in COVID-19. The CDR3 is made up of 13 amino acids. V lost 2 bases and J lost 6, with 9 bases in between. CDR1 is SGHRS and CDR2 is YFSETQ in the germline V gene. TCRdb's copy holds only in-frame clones and misses some; the assay was immunoSEQ multiplex PCR. The table includes 200,000 to 250,000 clones, 70% to 90% detected once. This TCR was sampled from a woman between 50 and 59 years old with acute COVID-19. Material for sequencing was PBMCs or T cells enriched from blood (not recorded which). The V gene is TRBV5-1, the J gene TRBJ2-1, with TRBD2 as a possible D gene (5 bases). CDR3 nucleotide sequence: TGCGCCAGCAGCTTAGGCGGGCGCAATGAGCAGTTCTTC. Translation: CASSLGGRNEQFF.